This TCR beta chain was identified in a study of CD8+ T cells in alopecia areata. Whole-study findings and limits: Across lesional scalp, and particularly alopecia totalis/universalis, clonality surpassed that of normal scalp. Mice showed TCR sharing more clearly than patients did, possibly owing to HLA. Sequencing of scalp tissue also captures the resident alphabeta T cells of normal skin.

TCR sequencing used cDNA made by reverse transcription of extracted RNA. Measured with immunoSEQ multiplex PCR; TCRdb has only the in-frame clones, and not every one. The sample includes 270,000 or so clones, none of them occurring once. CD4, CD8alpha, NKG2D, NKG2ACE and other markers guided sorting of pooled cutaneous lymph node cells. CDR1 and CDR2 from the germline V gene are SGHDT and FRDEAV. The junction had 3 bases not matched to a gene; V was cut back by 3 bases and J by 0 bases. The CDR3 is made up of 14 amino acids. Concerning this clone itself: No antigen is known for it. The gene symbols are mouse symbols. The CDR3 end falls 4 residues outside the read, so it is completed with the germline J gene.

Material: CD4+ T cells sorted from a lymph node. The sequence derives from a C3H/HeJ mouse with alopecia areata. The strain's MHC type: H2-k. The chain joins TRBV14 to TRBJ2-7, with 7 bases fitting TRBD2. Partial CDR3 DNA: TGTGCCAGCAGTTCCTGGGGGTTCTCCTAT. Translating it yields CASSSWGFSY. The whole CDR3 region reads CASSSWGFSYEQYF.